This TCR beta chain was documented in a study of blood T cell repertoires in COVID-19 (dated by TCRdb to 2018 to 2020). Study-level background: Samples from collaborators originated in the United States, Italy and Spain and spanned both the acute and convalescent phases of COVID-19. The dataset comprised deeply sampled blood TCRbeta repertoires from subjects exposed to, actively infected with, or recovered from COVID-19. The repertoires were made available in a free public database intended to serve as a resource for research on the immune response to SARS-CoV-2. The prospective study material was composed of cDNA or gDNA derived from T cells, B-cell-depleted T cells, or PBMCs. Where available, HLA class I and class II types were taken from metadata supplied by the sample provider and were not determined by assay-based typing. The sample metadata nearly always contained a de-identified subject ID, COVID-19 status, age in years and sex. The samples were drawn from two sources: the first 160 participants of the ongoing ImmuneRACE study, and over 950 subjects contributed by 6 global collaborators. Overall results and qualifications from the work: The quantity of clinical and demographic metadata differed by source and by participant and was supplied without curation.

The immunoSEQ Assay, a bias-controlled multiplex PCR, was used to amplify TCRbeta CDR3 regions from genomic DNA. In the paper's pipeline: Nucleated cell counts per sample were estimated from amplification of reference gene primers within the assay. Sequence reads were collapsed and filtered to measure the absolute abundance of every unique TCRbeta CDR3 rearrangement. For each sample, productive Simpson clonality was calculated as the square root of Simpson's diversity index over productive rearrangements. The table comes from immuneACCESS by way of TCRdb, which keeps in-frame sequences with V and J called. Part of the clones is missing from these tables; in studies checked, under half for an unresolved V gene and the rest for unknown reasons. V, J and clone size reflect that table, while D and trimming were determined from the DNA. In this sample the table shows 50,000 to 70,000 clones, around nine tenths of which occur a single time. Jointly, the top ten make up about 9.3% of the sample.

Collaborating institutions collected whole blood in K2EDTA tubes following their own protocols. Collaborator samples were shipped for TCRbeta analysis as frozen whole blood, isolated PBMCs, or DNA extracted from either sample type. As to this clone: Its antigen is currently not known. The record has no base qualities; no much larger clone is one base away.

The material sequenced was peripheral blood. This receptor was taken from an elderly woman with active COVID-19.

The DNA reads as follows: TGTGCCAGCAGCCAAACGACAGGGCCCAACACCATATATTTT. This is translated as CASSQTTGPNTIYF. This chain joins TRBV3-1 (or the pseudogene TRBV3-2) to TRBJ1-3; TRBD1 fits 7 bases in the junction. V is cut back by 2 bases and J by 7 bases, with 5 bases in the junction unmatched. The cysteine opens and the phenylalanine closes a CDR3 of 14 amino acids. Of all the DNA, just the CDR3 is kept, 42 bases in frame from base 1. The germline V gene (reference sequence) sets CDR1 to LGHDT and CDR2 to YNNKEL.